These T cell receptor beta chains were read from a single sample in a study of T cell changes during pregnancy in multiple sclerosis. Sequenced by immunoSEQ multiplex PCR; TCRdb stores in-frame clones only, minus some. The profile shows about 93,000 clones, approximately 92% of them singletons. The material sequenced was peripheral blood, taken after pregnancy. The receptor source for this set is a female donor with multiple sclerosis, enrolled in a pregnancy study. CDR3s include the opening cysteine and the closing phenylalanine or tryptophan.

v_gene	j_gene	CDR3aa
TRBV9	TRBJ2-3	CASSVLRTGGVDTQYF
TRBV27	TRBJ1-4	CASMGIGATNEKLFF
TRBV7-8	TRBJ1-2	CASSSPRGVWDGYTF
TRBV9	TRBJ1-1	CASSFSQGGTEAFF
TRBV18	TRBJ2-5	CASSPGPRETQYF
TRBV6-5	TRBJ2-1	CASSPAGTRRNEQFF
TRBV7-9	TRBJ1-1	CASSLGVGGVRANTEAFF
TRBV5-1	TRBJ2-1	CASSVQSVTYNEQFF
TRBV5-4	TRBJ2-5	CASSPGTGFRQETQYF
TRBV2	TRBJ2-3	CASGRGTGADTQYF
TRBV30	TRBJ2-3	CAWSVRGTSTDTQYF
TRBV18	TRBJ2-7	CASSLLDSRSGEQYF
TRBV7-9	TRBJ1-2	CASSRIQHNYGYTF
TRBV23-1	TRBJ2-3	CASTSRKHEGTDTQYF
TRBV6-5	TRBJ2-7	CASFAGGEQYF
TRBV27	TRBJ2-3	CASTQTGTGSPDTQYF
TRBV19	TRBJ1-5	CASRTGGFPNQPQHF
TRBV18	TRBJ2-7	CASSGLAVETEQYF
TRBV15	TRBJ2-2	CATREGQLNTGELFF
TRBV6-4	TRBJ2-6	CASSVHTSSGANVLTF
TRBV5-1	TRBJ1-2	CASSLVSAANNGYTF
TRBV6-5	TRBJ2-1	CASSAGLYNEQFF
TRBV4-1	TRBJ2-6	CASSQGGISGANVLTF
TRBV5-1	TRBJ1-1	CASSLKGWDTEAFF
TRBV10-2	TRBJ2-5	CASSLNRGSQETQYF
TRBV6-4	TRBJ2-3	CASSPRLAATTDTQYF
TRBV7-9	TRBJ1-2	CASSLGGGGYTF
TRBV2	TRBJ1-6	CASIWGQGFSPLHF
TRBV6-1	TRBJ2-7	CASNGWLETYEQYF
TRBV27	TRBJ2-7	CASSLTIAEQYF
TRBV9	TRBJ1-2	CASSVNERLYGYTF
TRBV18	TRBJ1-2	CASSPEGGGGGYTF
TRBV4-1	TRBJ2-1	CASSQDLRGSYNEQFF
TRBV7-9	TRBJ2-3	CASSLYRADTQYF
TRBV21-1	TRBJ2-5	CASSKKREQFQETQYF
TRBV6-5	TRBJ2-6	CASSYSAGAGANVLTF
TRBV12-5	TRBJ2-7	CASGLSPGTGGPYEQYF
TRBV19	TRBJ1-2	CASTPTESNFYGYTF
TRBV6-1	TRBJ2-2	CASSEPSQGGLFF
TRBV19	TRBJ1-5	CASSQGNGQPQHF
TRBV30	TRBJ2-3	CAWSVNGAATDTQYF
TRBV5-8	TRBJ2-5	CASSLGLREETQYF
TRBV6-6	TRBJ2-5	CASSYPQGSYQETQYF
TRBV7-8	TRBJ1-1	CASSTSGGAGTEAFF
TRBV9	TRBJ2-3	CASSSRPSGGRTDTQYF
TRBV5-5	TRBJ2-1	CASSSVGQGYNEQFF
TRBV6-5	TRBJ1-1	CASMGWGQNTEAFF
TRBV19	TRBJ2-1	CASSIADRVDEQFF
TRBV2	TRBJ1-2	CASSDQGYNYGYTF
TRBV19	TRBJ1-5	CASYGGDGRNQPQHF
TRBV5-1	TRBJ2-5	CASSLQIQETQYF
TRBV2	TRBJ2-5	CASNPSGLQETQYF
TRBV14	TRBJ2-5	CASSAGQGIRETQYF
TRBV6-1	TRBJ2-5	CASSEVGLAGKETQYF